These 30 T cell receptor beta chains originate from one sample sequenced in a study of PD-L1 blockade in urothelial cancer. Indicated time point: pretreatment peripheral blood. The protocol was immunoSEQ multiplex PCR, while the TCRdb copy is restricted to in-frame clones and leaves out a portion. The sample yields around 79,000 clones, 70% to 90% seen once. The sample here was PBMCs, taken around atezolizumab (anti-PD-L1) treatment. The receptors were sampled from a man in his forties or fifties with urothelial cancer.

The chain links TRBV16 to TRBJ1-1; 10 bases are shared with TRBD1. In germline, CDR1 is KGHSY, CDR2 FQNENV. The CDR3 is made up of 15 amino acids. The ends lost 4 bases at V and 5 bases at J; junction bases unmatched: 7. Here the CDR3 DNA reads TGTGCCAGCAGCCTCACCGGGACAGGGGTTACTGAAGCTTTCTTT. This gives the protein CASSLTGTGVTEAFF.

The rearrangement uses TRBV28 and TRBJ1-2; 8 nucleotides align to TRBD1. V shed 4 bases, J shed 7 bases, and the junction held 8 bases outside the gene matches. Germline V lookup: CDR1 MDHEN, CDR2 SYDVKM. This CDR3 spans 14 amino acids. CDR3 nucleotide sequence: TGTGCCAGCAGTTCCCCAGGGGGCCCAGGTGGCTACACCTTC. It specifies CASSSPGGPGGYTF.

V usage is TRBV6-5 and J usage is TRBJ2-5; no firm D call. The CDR3 totals 14 residues. The germline V and J ends were trimmed by 6 bases and 1 base, with 12 bases remaining between them. Germline CDR1 and CDR2: MNHEY and SVGAGI. CDR3 protein: CASSSVNSQETQYF. The CDR3 nucleotides read TGTGCCAGCAGCTCAGTTAATTCCCAAGAGACCCAGTACTTC.

The rearrangement joins TRBV7-9 to TRBJ2-2; 8 bases agree with TRBD1. The J segment lost 7 bases and the V segment lost 0 bases, leaving 10 bases of the junction unmatched. The CDR3 runs 17 residues. Germline CDR1 is SEHNR and CDR2 is FQNEAQ (reference sequence). CDR3 DNA sequence: TGTGCCAGCAGCTTAGCGCCAGCAGGGGGCGCTTTCGGGGAGCTGTTTTTT. Translated: CASSLAPAGGAFGELFF.

The chain uses TRBV28 and TRBJ2-7; 7 nucleotides match TRBD2. Trimming took 6 bases from V and 0 from J; bases not matched to a gene: 11. The length of the CDR3 is 16 residues. Germline V gene sequence: CDR1 MDHEN, CDR2 SYDVKM. The CDR3 DNA is TGTGCCAGCAGCTCCTTGGGAGGGGAGAGCTCCTACGAGCAGTACTTC. Its protein product is CASSSLGGESSYEQYF.

The chain uses TRBV7-8 and TRBJ1-1, with D perhaps TRBD1 (5 bases). V gave up 2 bases and J gave up 0 bases, with 7 bases separating them. This CDR3 spans 14 amino acids. Germline V gives CDR1 SGHVS, CDR2 FQNEAQ. The CDR3 DNA reads TGTGCCAGCAGCTTACAGGGCATGAACACTGAAGCTTTCTTT. Protein: CASSLQGMNTEAFF.

The J gene is TRBJ2-7, the V gene TRBV5-6, with D tentatively TRBD1 (6 bases). Germline CDR1 reads SGHDT; CDR2 reads YYEEEE. The V end was cut by 3 bases, the J end by 3 bases, with 10 bases between. The CDR3 contains 13 residues. The CDR3 DNA is TGTGCCAGCAGCTCCGGACAGTTCTACGAGCAGTACTTC. Encoded protein: CASSSGQFYEQYF.

J is TRBJ2-3 and V is TRBV2; TRBD2 might be the D (6 bases). The V and J ends lost 3 bases and 5 bases respectively, with 18 bases between them. Germline V gene lookup returns CDR1 SNHLY and CDR2 FYNNEI. The CDR3 extends over 16 amino acids. The CDR3 sequence: CASSEPSTGVLDTQYF. DNA of the CDR3: TGTGCCAGCAGTGAGCCCTCGACGGGAGTTTTAGATACGCAGTATTTT.

The genes are TRBV9 and TRBJ1-1; a possible D gene is TRBD1 (6 bases). Germline CDR1 SGDLS, CDR2 YYNGEE. The CDR3 is 17 residues long. V was shortened by 1 base and J by 6 bases, with 22 bases between the two germline ends. This CDR3 is CASSVKVSAGAASEAFF. In DNA, the CDR3 is TGTGCCAGCAGCGTAAAAGTGTCGGCAGGGGCCGCGTCTGAAGCTTTCTTT.

The chain links TRBV30 to TRBJ2-5; D perhaps matches TRBD2 (6 bases). Germline V gene data show CDR1 as GTSNPN and CDR2 as SVGIG (reference sequence). CDR3 length equals 12 residues. V lost 2 bases and J lost 5, with 9 bases in between. CDR3 protein: CAWSWGRETQYF. The CDR3 DNA is TGTGCCTGGAGTTGGGGGAGGGAGACCCAGTACTTC. Looking up the rest from reference TRBV30 and TRBJ2-5 gives the full variable domain: SQTIHQWPATLVQPVGSPLSLECTVEGTSNPNLYWYRQAAGRGLQLLFYSVGIGQISSEVPQNLSASRPQDRQFILSSKKLLLSDSGFYLCAWSWGRETQYFGPGTRLLVL.

V usage is TRBV4-3 and J usage is TRBJ2-7; no clear D gene. The CDR3 runs to 12 residues. CDR1 and CDR2 from the germline V gene are LGHNA and YSLEER. With 3 bases removed from V and 3 bases from J, the gap between germline ends came to 6 bases. Here the CDR3 DNA reads TGCGCCAGCAGCCATTTTCTCTACGAGCAGTACTTC. The encoded protein is CASSHFLYEQYF.

For the CDR3, the DNA is TGTGCCAGCCAAACTAGCGTCCGACAGGCCCCTATAGGCTACACCTTC. It codes for CASQTSVRQAPIGYTF. The chain carries TRBV2 and TRBJ1-2; TRBD1 is a possible D gene (6 bases). V lost 8 bases, J lost 8 bases, and 27 bases lay in between. Germline CDR1 is SNHLY and CDR2 is FYNNEI. The CDR3 is 16 amino acids.

The genes are TRBV18 and TRBJ2-7; the D is unclear. This CDR3 spans 14 amino acids. Trimming stripped 3 bases from V and 0 bases from J, with 9 bases between. The germline V gene has CDR1 KGHSH and CDR2 LQKENI. DNA for the CDR3: TGTGCCAGCTCACCCTTCGGGTCCTCCTACGAGCAGTACTTC. Translated: CASSPFGSSYEQYF.

The V call is TRBV6-5, the J call TRBJ1-1; D call uncertain. Germline V gene data show CDR1 as MNHEY and CDR2 as SVGAGI. The CDR3 sequence is 11 residues long. V lost 6 bases, J lost 8 bases, and 10 bases lay in between. CDR3 region: CASRDRGEAFF. As DNA, the CDR3 is TGTGCCAGCAGAGATCGAGGGGAAGCTTTCTTT.

This chain joins TRBV5-1 and TRBJ1-4; TRBD1 is a possible D gene (5 bases). The CDR3 contains 14 residues. Germline V gene data show CDR1 as SGHRS and CDR2 as YFSETQ. Trimming pared 0 bases from V and 3 bases from J, leaving 6 bases between. CDR3 residues: CASSLATANEKLFF. For the CDR3, the DNA is TGCGCCAGCAGCTTGGCGACAGCTAATGAAAAACTGTTTTTT.

This chain joins TRBV28 and TRBJ2-2; D remains unclear. The CDR3 has 16 residues. V lost 3 bases and J 3 bases, leaving 14 bases between the germline ends. CDR1 is MDHEN and CDR2 is SYDVKM in the germline V gene. In DNA, the CDR3 is TGTGCCAGCAGTTTCCCCCGGCGGTTCGACACCGGGGAGCTGTTTTTT. Residues: CASSFPRRFDTGELFF.

The chain joins TRBV27 to TRBJ2-3; weak D call: TRBD2 (5 bases). V dropped 0 bases and J dropped 0 bases, with 7 bases sitting between them. This CDR3 is built from 15 residues. Germline V gives CDR1 MNHEY, CDR2 SMNVEV (reference sequence). The CDR3 loop reads CASSLSDFSTDTQYF. The CDR3 coding sequence is TGTGCCAGCAGTTTATCGGACTTTAGCACAGATACGCAGTATTTT.

The CDR3 region has the DNA TGTGCCAGCACTTTTAGGAAGGGGAATGAAAAACTGTTTTTT. This encodes CASTFRKGNEKLFF. This sequence joins TRBV2 and TRBJ1-4; maybe TRBD1 (5 bases). Germline-derived CDR1 and CDR2 are SNHLY and FYNNEI. The CDR3 contains 14 residues. V lost 7 bases and J lost 5, with 14 bases in between.

The rearrangement links TRBV7-6 to TRBJ2-7; 11 bases line up with TRBD2. This CDR3 contains 15 residues. With 5 bases clipped from V and 4 bases from J, the junction kept 7 bases outside the gene matches. Germline V gives CDR1 SGHVS, CDR2 FNYEAQ. CDR3 sequence (DNA): TGTGCCAGCAGCCCGTCGACTAGCGGGGCGTACGAGCAGTACTTC. Translating gives CASSPSTSGAYEQYF.

This clone came up a few times. The V call is TRBV6-1, the J call TRBJ2-4; 7 nucleotides align to TRBD1. The J segment lost 7 bases and the V segment lost 6 bases, leaving 0 bases of the junction unmatched. The CDR3 extends over 11 amino acids. Germline V gene sequence: CDR1 MNHNS, CDR2 SASEGT. The CDR3 region has the DNA TGTGCCAGCAGACAGGGGAACATTCAGTACTTC. It translates to CASRQGNIQYF.

This clone was picked up one time. The V gene is TRBV5-1, the J gene TRBJ2-3; 10 nucleotides agree with TRBD2. Germline V CDR1 and CDR2: SGHRS, YFSETQ. The CDR3 loop spans 17 amino acids. J was trimmed by 3 bases and V by 0 bases; bases with no gene match: 7. In nucleotides, the CDR3 is TGCGCCAGCAGCTTGGGGTCAGCGGGAGGGCCGACAGATACGCAGTATTTT. This sequence encodes CASSLGSAGGPTDTQYF.

CDR3 region: CASSMGGPTQPQHF. The CDR3 DNA reads TGTGCCAGTAGTATGGGGGGTCCCACTCAGCCCCAGCATTTT. The chain joins TRBV19 to TRBJ1-5, with D perhaps TRBD1 (5 bases). V was shortened by 3 bases and J by 6 bases, with 12 bases between the two germline ends. CDR1 and CDR2 (germline): LNHDA, SQIVND (reference sequence). CDR3 size: 14 residues.

This chain uses TRBV30 with TRBJ2-5; TRBD1 matches at 9 bases. The CDR3 spans 13 residues. Germline values: CDR1 GTSNPN, CDR2 SVGIG (reference sequence). After removal of 4 bases from V and 5 bases from J, the junction contained 5 bases not matched to a gene. The CDR3: CAWNQGTGETQYF. The CDR3 nucleotides are TGTGCCTGGAACCAAGGGACAGGGGAGACCCAGTACTTC.

V and J are TRBV2 and TRBJ1-4; unclear D gene. The germline V gene encodes CDR1 SNHLY and CDR2 FYNNEI. The CDR3 loop spans 12 amino acids. Trimming cost V 2 bases and J 11 bases, with 9 bases left between them. The CDR3 loop reads CASSESVEKLFF. The CDR3 coding sequence is TGTGCCAGCAGTGAAAGTGTGGAGAAACTGTTTTTT. Full variable domain (outside the CDR3, taken from reference TRBV2 and TRBJ1-4): EPEVTQTPSHQVTQMGQEVILRCVPISNHLYFYWYRQILGQKVEFLVSFYNNEISEKSEIFDDQFSVERPDGSNFTLKIRSTKLEDSAMYFCASSESVEKLFFGSGTQLSVL.

The chain combines TRBV5-4 with TRBJ2-5; TRBD1 matches at 7 bases. This CDR3 has 14 amino acids. The V segment lost 3 bases and the J segment 2 bases; nucleotides outside the gene matches: 4. Looked up from germline, CDR1 is SGHNT and CDR2 is YYREEE (reference sequence). CDR3 DNA: TGTGCCAGCAGCTGGAGGACAGGACAAGAGACCCAGTACTTC. This translates into CASSWRTGQETQYF.

The chain uses TRBV2 and TRBJ2-7; the match to TRBD1 covers 9 bases. V lost 7 bases to trimming and J lost 5 bases; unmatched junction nucleotides: 15. The CDR3 covers 16 residues. CDR1 SNHLY and CDR2 FYNNEI come from the germline V gene. CDR3 in DNA: TGTGCCAGCACCCCTGGGGGACAGGGAATCATGGACGAGCAGTACTTC. Protein sequence: CASTPGGQGIMDEQYF.

The chain couples TRBV18 to TRBJ1-2; 11 bases are shared with TRBD1. Per germline, CDR1 KGHSH and CDR2 LQKENI. After removal of 4 bases from V and 14 bases from J, the junction contained 9 bases not matched to a gene. There are 13 residues in the CDR3. The CDR3 loop is CASSQGTGGPTTF. In DNA form, the CDR3 reads TGTGCCAGCTCACAAGGGACAGGGGGACCGACTACCTTC.

The chain recombines TRBV7-9 with TRBJ1-1; D unclear. V lost 5 bases to trimming and J lost 5 bases, with 6 bases between them. CDR1 is SEHNR and CDR2 is FQNEAQ in the germline V gene (reference sequence). The CDR3 totals 11 residues. The CDR3 reads CASSPLTEAFF. Written as DNA, the CDR3 is TGTGCCAGCAGCCCCTTGACTGAAGCTTTCTTT. The variable domain in full, completed from reference TRBV7-9 and TRBJ1-1, reads DTGVSQNPRHKITKRGQNVTFRCDPISEHNRLYWYRQTLGQGPEFLTYFQNEAQLEKSRLLSDRFSAERPKGSFSTLEIQRTEQGDSAMYLCASSPLTEAFFGQGTRLTVV.

CDR3 region: CSVENWDRNTEAFF. CDR3 nucleotide sequence: TGCAGCGTTGAAAATTGGGACAGGAACACTGAAGCTTTCTTT. The rearrangement links TRBV29-1 to TRBJ1-1; 7 nucleotides align to TRBD1. The length of the CDR3 is 14 residues. Germline CDR1 is SQVTM and CDR2 is ANQGSEA. Trimming at V came to 2 bases and at J to 1 base, leaving 4 bases not matched to a gene. The full variable domain, in which reference TRBV29-1 and TRBJ1-1 provide the parts outside the CDR3, is SAVISQKPSRDICQRGTSLTIQCQVDSQVTMMFWYRQQPGQSLTLIATANQGSEATYESGFVIDKFPISRPNLTFSTLTVSNMSPEDSSIYLCSVENWDRNTEAFFGQGTRLTVV.

This chain joins TRBV19 and TRBJ1-1; 11 bases are a match to TRBD1. Germline V gives CDR1 LNHDA, CDR2 SQIVND (reference sequence). Trimming took 10 bases from V and 6 from J; bases not matched to a gene: 10. The length of the CDR3 is 14 residues. The CDR3: CATQSDRGLAEAFF. The CDR3 DNA sequence: TGTGCCACCCAATCGGACAGGGGGCTCGCTGAAGCTTTCTTT.